Listed here are 9 T cell receptor beta chains from one sample, sequenced in a study of CD8+ T cells in alopecia areata. In each case, RNA was isolated and then reverse transcribed into cDNA as the sequencing template. Profiling relied on immunoSEQ multiplex PCR, and the TCRdb table lists in-frame clones only, not all of them. The repertoire consists of about 160,000 clones, with 50% to 70% occurring once and the leading ten covering around 0.91%. Described treatment: oral pan-JAK inhibitor, 5-10 mg twice daily. Sequenced here: CD4+ T cells sorted from blood, sampled at week 4, from a patient treated with tofacitinib. These receptors were taken from a human donor with alopecia areata.

The sample holds one count of this clone. This sequence joins TRBV6-5 and TRBJ1-2, with D perhaps matching TRBD1 (6 bases). Trimming left V 6 bases short and J 4 bases short, with 18 bases between. The CDR3 sequence is 15 residues long. CDR1 is MNHEY, CDR2 SVGAGI, per germline. In DNA form, the CDR3 reads TGTGCCAGCAGCCTCACGGACAGCTTCGTCTATGGCTACACCTTC. This sequence encodes CASSLTDSFVYGYTF.

V is TRBV14 and J is TRBJ1-1, with a weak D call TRBD1 (5 bases). The CDR3 runs to 14 residues. Trimming took 0 bases from V and 4 from J, leaving 9 bases between them. Per the germline V gene, CDR1 is SGHDN and CDR2 is FVKESK. The CDR3 is CASSQDLRGTEAFF. DNA of the CDR3: TGTGCCAGCAGCCAAGATCTAAGGGGCACTGAAGCTTTCTTT.

V usage is TRBV30 and J usage is TRBJ2-1; 9 nucleotides line up with TRBD2. Trimming removed 8 bases from V and 10 bases from J; junction bases left unmatched: 6. In germline, CDR1 is GTSNPN, CDR2 SVGIG (reference sequence). The CDR3 sequence is 11 residues long. The CDR3 DNA is TGTGCCCGAGCGACTAGCGGCGAGCAGTTCTTC. Translated: CARATSGEQFF.

In nucleotides, the CDR3 is TGTGCCAGCTCACCACGGACAGGGGGCGACTATGGCTACACCTTC. Amino acids: CASSPRTGGDYGYTF. This chain connects TRBV18 to TRBJ1-2, with TRBD1 matching over 11 bases. From germline, CDR1 is KGHSH and CDR2 LQKENI. V was pared by 1 base and J by 3 bases, with 1 base of the junction left unmatched. This CDR3 spans 15 amino acids. The variable domain in full, completed from reference TRBV18 and TRBJ1-2, reads NAGVMQNPRHLVRRRGQEARLRCSPMKGHSHVYWYRQLPEEGLKFMVYLQKENIIDESGMPKERFSAEFPKEGPSILRIQQVVRGDSAAYFCASSPRTGGDYGYTFGSGTRLTVV.

The V and J genes are TRBV29-1 and TRBJ2-3; 7 nucleotides align to TRBD2. J was trimmed by 2 bases and V by 4 bases; bases with no gene match: 12. The CDR3 runs to 16 residues. Germline V lookup: CDR1 SQVTM, CDR2 ANQGSEA. DNA for the CDR3: TGCAGCGTTGGGGAACCGGGCGGGGGATTCACAGATACGCAGTATTTT. It is translated as CSVGEPGGGFTDTQYF.

This clone was detected only a few times. This chain uses TRBV28 with TRBJ1-1; D remains ambiguous. The CDR3 spans 13 residues. Trimming took 6 bases from V and 3 from J, leaving 11 bases between them. Germline CDR1 is MDHEN and CDR2 is SYDVKM. CDR3 loop: CASRPTFYTEAFF. The CDR3 DNA sequence: TGTGCCAGCAGGCCGACCTTTTACACTGAAGCTTTCTTT. The complete variable domain, with remaining parts taken from reference TRBV28 and TRBJ1-1, reads DVKVTQSSRYLVKRTGEKVFLECVQDMDHENMFWYRQDPGLGLRLIYFSYDVKMKEKGDIPEGYSVSREKKERFSLILESASTNQTSMYLCASRPTFYTEAFFGQGTRLTVV.

This clone appeared a single time. The chain employs TRBV30 and TRBJ2-6, with D possibly being TRBD2 (7 bases). The ends were cut back, 0 bases at V and 0 bases at J, with 15 bases in the middle. Germline V lookup: CDR1 GTSNPN, CDR2 SVGIG (reference sequence). This CDR3 comprises 18 residues. CDR3 in amino acids: CAWSVPTGRGSGANVLTF. The CDR3, as DNA: TGTGCCTGGAGTGTCCCAACAGGGAGGGGCTCTGGGGCCAACGTCCTGACTTTC.

The chain joins TRBV5-4 to TRBJ2-5, with 9 bases lining up with TRBD2. J lost 4 bases, V lost 7 bases, and 5 bases had no gene match. Germline CDR1 SGHNT, CDR2 YYREEE (reference sequence). This CDR3 has 13 residues. This CDR3 reads CASGASGVETQYF. The CDR3 DNA follows: TGTGCCAGCGGGGCTAGCGGGGTAGAGACCCAGTACTTC. Drawing the rest from reference TRBV5-4 and TRBJ2-5, the complete variable domain is ETGVTQSPTHLIKTRGQQVTLRCSSQSGHNTVSWYQQALGQGPQFIFQYYREEENGRGNFPPRFSGLQFPNYSSELNVNALELDDSALYLCASGASGVETQYFGPGTRLLVL.

The chain combines TRBV30 with TRBJ2-3, with unresolved D. Per germline, CDR1 GTSNPN and CDR2 SVGIG (reference sequence). This CDR3 is 15 amino acids long. V was trimmed by 3 bases and J by 0 bases, leaving 13 bases between them. The CDR3 reads CAWSHRETSTDTQYF. Written as DNA, the CDR3 is TGTGCCTGGAGCCACAGAGAGACTAGCACAGATACGCAGTATTTT.